This TCR beta chain was captured by sequencing in a study of shared clonotypes between healthy human individuals (dated by TCRdb to 2020 to 2022). Describing the broader study: Three men and a couple of women, aged 18 to 49 years, made up the cohort. To increase sequencing depth and limit assay-specific biases, TCR repertoire library preparation and sequencing were carried out by different laboratories using diverse techniques. Blood TCR repertoires of several healthy adults were deeply sequenced to estimate repertoire size and the extent of clonotype sharing between individuals. For each donor, CD4 naive and CD4 memory were each run on three plates, CD8 naive on two plates, and CD8 memory on one plate. Between about 0.85 and 10 billion PBMCs per donor were obtained by leukapheresis. The study at large found these results: Because the study included a small number of donors, the genetic and exposure-history diversity represented was limited. Pairwise subsampling indicated that sequencing depth was expected to affect the degree of clonotype sharing among donors. Sampling was restricted to blood, and TCR repertoires in tissues likely differ from the TCR repertoires found in blood. Naive subsets generally had larger estimated clonotype richness than memory subsets did. Even with the large sequencing depth, rarefaction of the sorted-subset datasets indicated that sequencing was incomplete. Roughly 5.2% of naive CD4, 3.5% of naive CD8, approximately 2% of memory CD4, and about 0.4% of memory CD8 clonotypes were shared across several donors. Clonotypes shared by all four sorted-subset donors showed higher generation probabilities than non-shared clonotypes.

Using the deep immunoSEQ assay, TCR CDR3 regions were amplified from genomic DNA by multiplex PCR. Extracted genomic DNA from each cell subset was spread evenly across all wells of several immunoSEQ 96-well plates, with each plate serving as a replicate. For sorted subsets, approximately 190 ng of genomic DNA, equivalent to 25,000 to 30,000 T cell genomes, went into each replicate PCR. The purified libraries were quantified using a Qubit 3.0 fluorometer, sized with a Bioanalyzer 2100, and then quantified again using the KAPA Library Quantification kit. Each immunoSEQ 96-well plate was sequenced on its own single-read 150-cycle Illumina NextSeq 550 flow cell. The authors' pipeline ran thus. The immunoSEQ output contained only junctional sequences without quality scores, so filtering could not match that applied to full-length reads. Sequences were annotated with PyIR, a Python wrapper for IgBLAST v1.9, and V/J genes and CDR3 were assigned using IMGT germline references. Any read was removed if the V/J assignment was weak (E-value above 1e-6), the CDR3 was missing, or the read contained stop codons, out-of-frame junctions, or ambiguous translated residues. A V3J clonotype was defined by an identical inferred V gene, J gene, and CDR3 amino acid sequence. Percentage overlap between repertoires was computed as shared unique clonotypes divided by the size of the smaller repertoire. RTK rarefaction, the Chao1 estimator, and Recon v2.1 estimates of unobserved clonotypes were used to assess repertoire richness. Generation probabilities were computed with OLGA for all TCRbeta clonotypes obtained by the gDNA method from a handful of donors. This immuneACCESS table, as held by TCRdb, lists in-frame sequences with V and J called but not all clones. Of the missing ones, under half trace to an unresolved V gene in checked studies; the others have no known cause. V and J calls and clone size are as listed in that table; D and trimming were resolved from the DNA. This sample lists approximately 2.1 million clones; 90% to 95% were detected once. 0.3% to 0.4% of the sample goes to the ten largest clones.

Donors were healthy HIV-negative adults with no recently reported acute infections or vaccinations. Every donor was a Caucasian adult living in Nashville, Tennessee, USA. CD4+ T cells were enriched through magnetic negative selection, after which naive cells were positively selected on CD45RA and the remaining negative fraction served as the memory subset. After blood collection by leukapheresis, PBMCs were isolated using Ficoll-Histopaque density gradient centrifugation and then cryopreserved in the vapor phase of liquid nitrogen. Purity and quantity of every magnetically sorted T cell population were checked by analytical flow cytometry. Genomic DNA was isolated from each sorted fraction and quantified by UV absorbance on a Nanodrop 2000c. The CDR3, cysteine through phenylalanine, is 15 amino acids long. Only the CDR3 DNA stays, 45 bases, in frame from base 1. The V end loses 0 bases and the J end loses 6 bases, and a stretch of 12 bases separates them. The germline V gene (reference sequence) provides CDR1 PRHDT and CDR2 FYEKMQ.

With regard to this clone: Its antigen remains unidentified. Base quality data are lacking; no much larger clone is found one base away.

The TCR comes from a young man in good health. Some clones in this sample may be carry-over from other donors' samples. The V and J segments used are TRBV13 and TRBJ1-5, with TRBD1 perhaps the D gene, on 5 matching bases. The sequenced material came from naive CD4+ T cells from PBMCs. The meaning of the sample's cell subset or site label: CD45RA+ positively selected. The DNA sequence is as follows: TGTGCCAGCAGCTTAGGATCTGGGGACGGTCAGCCCCAGCATTTT. It translates as CASSLGSGDGQPQHF.